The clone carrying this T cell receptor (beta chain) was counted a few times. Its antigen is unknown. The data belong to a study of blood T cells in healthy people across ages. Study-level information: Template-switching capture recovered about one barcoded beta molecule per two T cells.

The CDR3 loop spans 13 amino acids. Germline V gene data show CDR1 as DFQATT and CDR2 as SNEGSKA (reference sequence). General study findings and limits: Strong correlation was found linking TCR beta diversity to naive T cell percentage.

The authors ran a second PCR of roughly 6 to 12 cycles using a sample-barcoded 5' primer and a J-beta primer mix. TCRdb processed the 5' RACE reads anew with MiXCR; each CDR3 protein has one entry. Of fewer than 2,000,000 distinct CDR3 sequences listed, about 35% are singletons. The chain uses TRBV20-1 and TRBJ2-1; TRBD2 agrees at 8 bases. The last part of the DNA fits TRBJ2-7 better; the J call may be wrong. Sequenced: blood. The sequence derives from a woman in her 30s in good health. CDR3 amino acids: CSPRTSKYNEQYF. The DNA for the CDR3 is TGCAGTCCCAGGACTAGCAAGTACAATGAGCAGTACTTC.